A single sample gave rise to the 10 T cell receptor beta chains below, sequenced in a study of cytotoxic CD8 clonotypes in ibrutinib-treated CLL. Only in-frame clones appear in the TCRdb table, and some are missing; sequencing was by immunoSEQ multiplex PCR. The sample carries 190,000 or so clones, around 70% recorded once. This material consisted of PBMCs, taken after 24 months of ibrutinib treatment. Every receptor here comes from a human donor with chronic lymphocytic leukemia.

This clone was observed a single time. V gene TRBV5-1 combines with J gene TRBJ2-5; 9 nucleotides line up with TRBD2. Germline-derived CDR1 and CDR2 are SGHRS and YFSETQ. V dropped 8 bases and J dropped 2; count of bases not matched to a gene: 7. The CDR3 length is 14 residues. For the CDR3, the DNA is TGCGCCAGTAGAGGACTAGCGAAACAAGAGACCCAGTACTTC. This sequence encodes CASRGLAKQETQYF.

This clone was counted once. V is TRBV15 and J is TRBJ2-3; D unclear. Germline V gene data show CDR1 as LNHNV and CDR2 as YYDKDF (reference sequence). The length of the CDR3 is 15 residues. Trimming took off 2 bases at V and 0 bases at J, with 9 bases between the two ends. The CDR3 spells CATSRRTASTDTQYF. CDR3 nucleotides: TGTGCCACCAGCAGACGGACGGCGAGCACAGATACGCAGTATTTT.

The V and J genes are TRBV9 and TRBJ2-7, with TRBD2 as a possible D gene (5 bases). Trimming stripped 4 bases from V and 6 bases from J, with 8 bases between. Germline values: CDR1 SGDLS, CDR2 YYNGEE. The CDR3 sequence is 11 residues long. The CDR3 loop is CASSTEGEQYF. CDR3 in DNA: TGTGCCAGCAGCACTGAGGGCGAGCAGTACTTC.

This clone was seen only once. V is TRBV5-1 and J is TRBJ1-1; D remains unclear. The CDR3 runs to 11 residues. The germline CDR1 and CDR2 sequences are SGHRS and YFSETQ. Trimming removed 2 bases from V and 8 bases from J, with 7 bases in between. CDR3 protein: CASSFGPEAFF. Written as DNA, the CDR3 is TGCGCCAGCAGCTTTGGGCCAGAAGCTTTCTTT. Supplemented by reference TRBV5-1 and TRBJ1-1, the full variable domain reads KAGVTQTPRYLIKTRGQQVTLSCSPISGHRSVSWYQQTPGQGLQFLFEYFSETQRNKGNFPGRFSGRQFSNSRSEMNVSTLELGDSALYLCASSFGPEAFFGQGTRLTVV.

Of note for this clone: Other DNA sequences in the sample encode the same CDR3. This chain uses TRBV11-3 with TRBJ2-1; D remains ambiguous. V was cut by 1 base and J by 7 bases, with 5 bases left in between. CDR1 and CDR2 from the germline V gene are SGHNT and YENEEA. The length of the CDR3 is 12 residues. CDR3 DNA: TGTGCCAGCAGCTTAGTAGGGAATGAGCAGTTCTTC. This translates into CASSLVGNEQFF.

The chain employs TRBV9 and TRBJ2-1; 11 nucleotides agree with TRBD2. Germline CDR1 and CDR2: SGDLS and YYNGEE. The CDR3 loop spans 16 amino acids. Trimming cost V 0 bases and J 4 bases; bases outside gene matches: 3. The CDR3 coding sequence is TGTGCCAGCAGCGTAGCTAGCGGGAGGATGTACAATGAGCAGTTCTTC. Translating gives CASSVASGRMYNEQFF.

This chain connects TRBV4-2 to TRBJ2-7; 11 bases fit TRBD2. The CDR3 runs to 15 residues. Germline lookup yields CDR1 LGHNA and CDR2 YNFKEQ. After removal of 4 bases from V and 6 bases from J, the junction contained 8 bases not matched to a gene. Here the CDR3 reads CASSPRLAGGIEQYF. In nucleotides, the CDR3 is TGTGCCAGCAGCCCCCGATTAGCGGGAGGGATCGAGCAGTACTTC.

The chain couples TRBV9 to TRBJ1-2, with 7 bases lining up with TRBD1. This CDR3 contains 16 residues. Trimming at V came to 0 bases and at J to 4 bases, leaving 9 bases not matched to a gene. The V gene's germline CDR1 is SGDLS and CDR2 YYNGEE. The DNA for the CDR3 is TGTGCCAGCAGCGTAGCGCCAGGGGGGTCTGGCTATGGCTACACCTTC. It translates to CASSVAPGGSGYGYTF.

The CDR3 here is CASSLEVLVDGYTF. For the CDR3, the DNA is TGCGCCAGCAGCTTGGAAGTACTAGTGGATGGCTACACCTTC. This chain uses TRBV5-1 with TRBJ1-2; D not resolved. In germline, CDR1 is SGHRS, CDR2 YFSETQ. The CDR3 runs to 14 residues. Trimming took 0 bases from V and 6 from J, leaving 12 bases between them. The complete variable domain, with remaining parts taken from reference TRBV5-1 and TRBJ1-2, reads KAGVTQTPRYLIKTRGQQVTLSCSPISGHRSVSWYQQTPGQGLQFLFEYFSETQRNKGNFPGRFSGRQFSNSRSEMNVSTLELGDSALYLCASSLEVLVDGYTFGSGTRLTVV.

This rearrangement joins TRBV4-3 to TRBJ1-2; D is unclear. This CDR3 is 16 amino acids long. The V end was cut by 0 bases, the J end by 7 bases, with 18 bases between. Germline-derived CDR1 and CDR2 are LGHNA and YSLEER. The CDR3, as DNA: TGCGCCAGCAGCCAAGATATGGCCCGTCGCCGTTCTGGCTACACCTTC. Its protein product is CASSQDMARRRSGYTF.